This TCR beta chain comes out of a study of CD8 T cells in ankylosing spondylitis. This clonotype was picked up a small number of times. What it recognizes is unknown. TCRdb re-called the 5' RACE reads through MiXCR, storing one row per CDR3 protein. The sample carries under 450,000 distinct CDR3 sequences, 17% recorded once. The CDR3 runs 20 residues. CDR1 SNHLY and CDR2 FYNNEI come from the germline V gene. Trimming cost V 6 bases and J 0 bases; bases outside gene matches: 15. Study observations and caveats: Prior literature has documented some motif variants in synovial fluid and blood from reactive arthritis. Ankylosing spondylitis blood appeared to be characterized by a TCR beta motif of several highly homologous variants.

The chain carries TRBV2 and TRBJ2-1; 12 bases agree with TRBD2. The sequence derives from a male donor with ankylosing spondylitis. Source material: blood, either unsorted or a sorted T cell fraction (not recorded which). CDR3 coding DNA: TGTGCCAGCAGCTATCGGCTAGCGGGGGGGAATCATCCCTCCTACAATGAGCAGTTCTTC. Translated, it gives CASSYRLAGGNHPSYNEQFF. The full variable domain, its missing parts supplied by reference TRBV2 and TRBJ2-1, is EPEVTQTPSHQVTQMGQEVILRCVPISNHLYFYWYRQILGQKVEFLVSFYNNEISEKSEIFDDQFSVERPDGSNFTLKIRSTKLEDSAMYFCASSYRLAGGNHPSYNEQFFGPGTRLTVL.